What follows are 5 T cell receptor beta chains derived from one specimen sequenced in a study of blood T cell repertoires in COVID-19. This table comes from immunoSEQ multiplex PCR, and its TCRdb copy is limited to in-frame clones, with some not included. The sample includes tens of thousands of clones, about 82% of them seen just once. The sequencing input was peripheral blood. Source of these receptors: a woman aged 55-69 years with acute or convalescent COVID-19.

The chain combines TRBV5-4 with TRBJ1-2; D possibly corresponds to TRBD1 (6 bases). Germline CDR1 reads SGHNT; CDR2 reads YYREEE (reference sequence). V gave up 4 bases and J gave up 2 bases, with 12 bases separating them. The CDR3 length is 14 residues. The CDR3 region has the DNA TGTGCCAGCAGCCCAGGGACAAACAACTATGGCTACACCTTC. As protein: CASSPGTNNYGYTF.

This chain connects TRBV6-1 to TRBJ1-2; a possible D gene is TRBD1 (6 bases). The CDR3 totals 15 residues. Germline values: CDR1 MNHNS, CDR2 SASEGT. Trimming stripped 7 bases from V and 5 bases from J, with 20 bases between. CDR3 amino acids: CASNRGGQKDYGYTF. The CDR3 DNA sequence: TGTGCCAGCAATAGAGGGGGACAAAAAGATTATGGCTACACCTTC.

The gene calls are TRBV5-1 and TRBJ1-1; D not resolved. In germline, CDR1 is SGHRS, CDR2 YFSETQ. The CDR3 covers 15 residues. Trimming removed 0 bases at V and 0 bases at J, with 9 bases between. DNA for the CDR3: TGCGCCAGCAGCTTGGAGGAGGGAATGAACACTGAAGCTTTCTTT. Protein sequence: CASSLEEGMNTEAFF.

This clone has only a few counts. The chain combines TRBV19 with TRBJ1-1, with D possibly TRBD1 on 6 matching bases. CDR1 is LNHDA and CDR2 is SQIVND in the germline V gene (reference sequence). V was shortened by 6 bases and J by 0 bases, with 26 bases between the two germline ends. The CDR3 runs to 19 residues. The CDR3 coding sequence is TGTGCCAGTAGGGTACCCCCACAGGGAGAGAGGCCCATGAACACTGAAGCTTTCTTT. Translating it yields CASRVPPQGERPMNTEAFF.

By its share, this clone is medium-sized. The chain has TRBV4-1 and TRBJ1-3; possibly TRBD1 for D (5 bases). V shed 4 bases and J shed 4 bases, with 14 bases lying between them. Germline CDR1 and CDR2: MGHRA and YSYEKL. The CDR3 contains 15 residues. In nucleotides, the CDR3 is TGCGCCAGCAGCCGGGGGGGACTGAGCGGAAACACCATATATTTT. It translates to CASSRGGLSGNTIYF.